Below, 3 T cell receptor beta chains from the same sample are listed, as sequenced in a study of blood T cell repertoires in COVID-19. The assay was immunoSEQ multiplex PCR, and TCRdb's table has in-frame clones only and misses some. The sample gives about 150,000 clones, 65% to 90% of which show up once; about 12% is in the top ten. Material: peripheral blood. The receptor set was obtained from a woman aged 60-75 years with COVID-19, enrolled during active disease.

CDR3 in DNA: TGTGCCAGCAGCTCGTTTGTAGGGGTGGGGATGAACACTGAAGCTTTCTTT. As protein: CASSSFVGVGMNTEAFF. This chain joins TRBV11-2 and TRBJ1-1, with D tentatively TRBD1 (5 bases). Germline CDR1 reads SGHAT; CDR2 reads FQNNGV. The CDR3 sequence is 17 residues long. Trimming took 4 bases from V and 0 from J, leaving 18 bases between them.

The chain combines TRBV5-1 with TRBJ1-2; 7 positions agree with TRBD1. Germline CDR1 and CDR2: SGHRS and YFSETQ. J lost 6 bases, V lost 2 bases, and 7 bases had no gene match. The CDR3 consists of 14 residues. The CDR3 nucleotides are TGCGCCAGCAGCTTCCGACAGGGTTCGGATGGCTACACCTTC. Encoded protein: CASSFRQGSDGYTF.

V is TRBV19 and J is TRBJ1-2; D is unresolved. The germline V and J ends were trimmed by 11 bases and 5 bases, with 15 bases remaining between them. Looked up from germline, CDR1 is LNHDA and CDR2 is SQIVND (reference sequence). The CDR3 is 12 amino acids. This chain's CDR3 is CAGRRGIYGYTF. CDR3 bases: TGTGCCGGGAGGCGGGGAATTTATGGCTACACCTTC.